This TCR beta chain was captured in a study of T cell repertoires in cytomegalovirus infection. As to this clonotype: Its antigen is undetermined.

TCRdb itself ran the reads through MiXCR, one entry per CDR3 protein. Of around 710,000 distinct CDR3 sequences listed, 25% to 30% are singletons. This CDR3 comprises 13 residues. From germline, CDR1 is SGDLS and CDR2 YYNGEE. The ends were cut back, 4 bases at V and 9 bases at J, with 14 bases in the middle. Material: cultured CD8+ T cells from PBMCs, obtained from culture after CMV antigen stimulation. The gene calls are TRBV9 and TRBJ1-5; D is undetermined. This receptor was taken from a human donor in good health (CMV status not recorded). Some clones in this sample may be carry-over from other donors' samples. The CDR3 is CASSPRHGWPQHF. CDR3 DNA: TGTGCCAGCAGCCCCCGGCATGGTTGGCCCCAGCATTTT.